Sequencing of this T cell receptor beta chain was carried out in a study of cytomegalovirus exposure and HLA in healthy donors. Findings of the study overall: A later analysis reported that several of the most significant clusters appeared to be linked to common viral pathogens, among them Epstein-Barr virus.

Remarks on this clone: Antigen: not known.

The PCR ran on 60 Vbeta and 13 Jbeta primers. Profiling relied on immunoSEQ multiplex PCR, and the TCRdb table lists in-frame clones only, not all of them. This sample has around 250,000 clones, with approximately 82% found just once. The CDR3 runs to 15 residues. Germline V gene sequence: CDR1 LNHNV, CDR2 YYDKDF (reference sequence). The junction had 5 bases not matched to a gene; V was cut back by 1 base and J by 4 bases. The origin of this receptor is a woman aged 55-75 years in good health and CMV-seropositive. The sequenced material came from PBMCs. This chain uses TRBV15 with TRBJ2-5, with 8 bases that match TRBD1. CDR3: CATSRGTGNRETQYF. In DNA, the CDR3 is TGTGCCACCAGCAGAGGGACAGGGAATAGAGAGACCCAGTACTTC.